The 14 T cell receptor beta chains below come from one sample, sequenced in a study of cytomegalovirus exposure and HLA in healthy donors. Researchers ran the PCR with 60 Vbeta and 13 Jbeta primers. The protocol was immunoSEQ multiplex PCR, while the TCRdb copy is restricted to in-frame clones and leaves out a portion. There are around 170,000 clones in the sample; roughly 83% occur only once, and under 2% lies in the top ten. Sequencing used PBMCs. The receptors shown here come from a woman younger than 35 in good health and CMV-seronegative.

The gene calls are TRBV4-1 and TRBJ2-1, with 14 bases that match TRBD2. Per germline, CDR1 MGHRA and CDR2 YSYEKL. This CDR3 comprises 14 residues. With 3 bases clipped from V and 12 bases from J, the junction kept 4 bases outside the gene matches. CDR3 sequence (DNA): TGCGCCAGCAGCCAGGGACTAGCGGGGGAGGGGCAGTTCTTC. Its translation: CASSQGLAGEGQFF.

The rearrangement joins TRBV5-6 to TRBJ2-3; 7 bases line up with TRBD1. The CDR3 totals 14 residues. The ends lost 8 bases at V and 0 bases at J; junction bases unmatched: 6. Per the germline V gene, CDR1 is SGHDT and CDR2 is YYEEEE. The CDR3 reads CASRQGPSTDTQYF. The CDR3 DNA sequence: TGTGCCAGTAGACAGGGACCTAGCACAGATACGCAGTATTTT.

V and J are TRBV4-2 and TRBJ1-1; D call uncertain. Trimming shortened V by 1 base and J by 0 bases, and 9 bases separated the two germline ends. There are 15 residues in the CDR3. Germline loops: CDR1 LGHNA, CDR2 YNFKEQ. CDR3 DNA sequence: TGTGCCAGCAGCCAAGTGAGACAAATGAACACTGAAGCTTTCTTT. The encoded protein is CASSQVRQMNTEAFF.

The V and J genes are TRBV6-1 and TRBJ2-6, with unresolved D. The CDR3 extends over 14 amino acids. Between the trimmed V and J ends, which lost 0 bases and 4 bases, there was a span of 4 bases. Germline CDR1 is MNHNS and CDR2 is SASEGT. CDR3: CASSEAGGANVLTF. The CDR3 region has the DNA TGTGCCAGCAGTGAAGCCGGGGGGGCCAACGTCCTGACTTTC.

This chain joins TRBV6-1 and TRBJ2-5; no clear D gene. The germline gives CDR1 MNHNS, CDR2 SASEGT. CDR3 length: 16 residues. Deletions cut 4 bases from V and 1 base from J, with 16 bases between. The CDR3 spells CASSGTKLLPQETQYF. As DNA, the CDR3 is TGTGCCAGCAGTGGAACGAAGCTCCTACCCCAAGAGACCCAGTACTTC.

The chain is built from TRBV27 and TRBJ1-1; perhaps TRBD1 as D (5 bases). The CDR3 runs 14 residues. In germline, CDR1 is MNHEY, CDR2 SMNVEV (reference sequence). V was pared by 6 bases and J by 2 bases, with 13 bases between. The CDR3 DNA reads TGTGCCAGCAGATTCGGGGGGTTTAACACTGAAGCTTTCTTT. Translating gives CASRFGGFNTEAFF.

This chain connects TRBV18 to TRBJ1-5, with D unclear. CDR3 size: 16 residues. V was pared by 0 bases and J by 0 bases, with 9 bases between. CDR1 is KGHSH and CDR2 is LQKENI in the germline V gene. This chain's CDR3 is CASSPPPGYSNQPQHF. The CDR3 region has the DNA TGTGCCAGCTCACCACCGCCGGGGTATAGCAATCAGCCCCAGCATTTT.

This chain connects TRBV7-2 to TRBJ1-6; no clear D. Trimming took off 0 bases at V and 11 bases at J, with 8 bases between the two ends. Germline V gene sequence: CDR1 SGHTA, CDR2 FQGNSA. There are 13 residues in the CDR3. The DNA for the CDR3 is TGTGCCAGCAGCTTAGCGTCCTCGGCACCCCTCCACTTT. Residues: CASSLASSAPLHF.

The chain uses TRBV2 and TRBJ1-6, with 7 bases aligning to TRBD1. CDR1 and CDR2 (germline): SNHLY, FYNNEI. The CDR3 length is 13 residues. V lost 7 bases and J lost 9; bases outside the gene matches: 6. The DNA of the CDR3 is TGTGCCAGCAAGAACAGGGGCCGTTCACCCCTCCACTTT. It translates to CASKNRGRSPLHF. Full variable domain (missing parts from reference TRBV2 and TRBJ1-6): EPEVTQTPSHQVTQMGQEVILRCVPISNHLYFYWYRQILGQKVEFLVSFYNNEISEKSEIFDDQFSVERPDGSNFTLKIRSTKLEDSAMYFCASKNRGRSPLHFGNGTRLTVT.

The chain links TRBV18 to TRBJ2-7; the D gene is possibly TRBD1 (6 bases). V dropped 3 bases and J dropped 2 bases, with 11 bases sitting between them. There are 14 residues in the CDR3. CDR1 is KGHSH, CDR2 LQKENI, per germline. The CDR3 sequence is CASSPNREPYEQYF. Written as DNA, the CDR3 is TGTGCCAGCTCACCCAACAGGGAGCCCTACGAGCAGTACTTC.

This chain joins TRBV7-3 and TRBJ2-1; 7 bases are a match to TRBD2. The CDR3 spans 13 residues. With V trimmed by 8 bases and J by 6 bases, 7 bases remained unmatched. Germline V gene data show CDR1 as SGHTA and CDR2 as FQGTGA. CDR3 sequence: CASSREAGNEQFF. CDR3 DNA: TGTGCCAGCTCCCGGGAGGCCGGCAATGAGCAGTTCTTC.

The V and J genes are TRBV5-1 and TRBJ1-4, with D perhaps matching TRBD1 (6 bases). Germline CDR1 is SGHRS and CDR2 is YFSETQ. CDR3 length: 14 residues. V lost 0 bases and J lost 8, with 11 bases in between. The CDR3 loop is CASSLEQGGEKLFF. The CDR3 coding sequence is TGCGCCAGCAGCTTGGAACAGGGCGGGGAAAAACTGTTTTTT.

The V call is TRBV5-1, the J call TRBJ2-2; a possible D gene is TRBD1 (5 bases). The CDR3 sequence is 16 residues long. Germline V gene data show CDR1 as SGHRS and CDR2 as YFSETQ. V gave up 2 bases and J gave up 2 bases, with 13 bases separating them. The CDR3 is CASSLMAGYNTGELFF. In nucleotides, the CDR3 is TGCGCCAGCAGCTTAATGGCAGGGTATAACACCGGGGAGCTGTTTTTT.

The sample holds one count of this clone. The rearrangement joins TRBV9 to TRBJ1-3, with TRBD1 as a possible D gene (5 bases). Germline CDR1 is SGDLS and CDR2 is YYNGEE. V lost 7 bases to trimming and J lost 4 bases, with 9 bases between them. The CDR3 spans 12 residues. The DNA for the CDR3 is TGTGCCAGCGGGGCGGCCGGAAACACCATATATTTT. Protein: CASGAAGNTIYF.